This T cell receptor (beta chain) was identified during a study of early T cells in non-severe SARS-CoV-2 infection. TCRdb re-called the 5' RACE reads with MiXCR, one entry per CDR3 protein. The table has approximately 71,000 distinct CDR3 sequences, roughly 12% seen once. This clonotype came up many times. The TCR comes from an adult who was a healthcare worker with PCR-confirmed SARS-CoV-2 infection or an uninfected control (not recorded which). The sequencing here drew on whole blood, taken at baseline.

The CDR3 sequence is CASSAVQPNTEAFF. The CDR3 DNA reads as TGTGCCAGCAGTGCTGTTCAGCCGAACACTGAAGCTTTCTTT. The chain is built from TRBV25-1 and TRBJ1-1; D is unclear. Germline lookup yields CDR1 MGHDK and CDR2 SYGVNS. V was cut by 4 bases and J by 1 base, with 10 bases left in between. The CDR3 is made up of 14 amino acids.